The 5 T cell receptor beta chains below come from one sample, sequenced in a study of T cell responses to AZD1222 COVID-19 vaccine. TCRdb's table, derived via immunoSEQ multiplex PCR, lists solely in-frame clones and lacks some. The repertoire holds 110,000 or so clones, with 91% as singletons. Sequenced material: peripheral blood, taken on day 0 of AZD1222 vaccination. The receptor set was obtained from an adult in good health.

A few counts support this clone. CDR3 nucleotide sequence: TGCGCCAGCAGCTTGGTTTGGGGGGGCGATTCACCCCTCCACTTT. This gives the protein CASSLVWGGDSPLHF. The gene calls are TRBV5-1 and TRBJ1-6, with D tentatively TRBD1 (6 bases). The germline V gene has CDR1 SGHRS and CDR2 YFSETQ. The CDR3 spans 15 residues. V shed 0 bases and J shed 8 bases, with 12 bases lying between them.

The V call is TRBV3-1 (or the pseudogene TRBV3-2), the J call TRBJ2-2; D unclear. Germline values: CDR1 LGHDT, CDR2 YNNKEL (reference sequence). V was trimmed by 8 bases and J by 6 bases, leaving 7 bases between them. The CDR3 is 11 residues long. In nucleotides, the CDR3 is TGTGCCAGCGTTGGGGCCGGGGAGCTGTTTTTT. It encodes CASVGAGELFF.

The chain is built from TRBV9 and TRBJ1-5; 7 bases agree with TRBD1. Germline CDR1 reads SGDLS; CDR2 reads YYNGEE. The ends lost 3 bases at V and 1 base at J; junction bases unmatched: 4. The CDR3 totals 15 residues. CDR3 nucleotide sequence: TGTGCCAGCAGCGAGACAGGGTTCAGCAATCAGCCCCAGCATTTT. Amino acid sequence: CASSETGFSNQPQHF.

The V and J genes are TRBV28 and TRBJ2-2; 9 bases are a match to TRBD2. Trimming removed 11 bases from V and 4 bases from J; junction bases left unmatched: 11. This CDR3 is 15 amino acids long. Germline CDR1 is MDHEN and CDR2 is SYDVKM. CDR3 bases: TGTGCCGTAACTAAGGGACTAGCAATCACCGGGGAGCTGTTTTTT. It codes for CAVTKGLAITGELFF. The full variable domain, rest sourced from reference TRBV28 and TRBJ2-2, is DVKVTQSSRYLVKRTGEKVFLECVQDMDHENMFWYRQDPGLGLRLIYFSYDVKMKEKGDIPEGYSVSREKKERFSLILESASTNQTSMYLCAVTKGLAITGELFFGEGSRLTVL.

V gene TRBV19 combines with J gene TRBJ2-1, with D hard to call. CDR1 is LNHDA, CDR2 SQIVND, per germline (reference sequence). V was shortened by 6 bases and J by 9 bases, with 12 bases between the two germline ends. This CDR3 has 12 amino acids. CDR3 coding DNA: TGTGCCAGTAGCCTTACCTGGAGTGAGCAGTTCTTC. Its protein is CASSLTWSEQFF.